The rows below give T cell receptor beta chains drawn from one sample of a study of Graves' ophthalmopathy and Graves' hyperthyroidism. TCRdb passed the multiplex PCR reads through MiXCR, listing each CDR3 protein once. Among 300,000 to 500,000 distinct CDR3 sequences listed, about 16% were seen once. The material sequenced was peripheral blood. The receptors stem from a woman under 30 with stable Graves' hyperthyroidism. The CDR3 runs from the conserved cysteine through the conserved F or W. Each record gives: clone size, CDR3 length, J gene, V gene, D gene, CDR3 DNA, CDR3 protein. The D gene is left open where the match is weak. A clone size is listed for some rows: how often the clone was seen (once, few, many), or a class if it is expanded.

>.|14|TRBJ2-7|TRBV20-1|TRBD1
TGCAGTGCTAGCGAACAGGGGAGCTCCTACGAGCAGTACTTC
CSASEQGSSYEQYF
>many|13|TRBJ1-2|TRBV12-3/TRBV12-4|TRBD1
TGTGCCAGCAGTTTGGGCAGGGGGCGGGGCTACACCTTC
CASSLGRGRGYTF
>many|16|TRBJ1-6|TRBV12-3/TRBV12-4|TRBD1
TGTGCCAGCAGTAGACAGGGGGCGGCTACTAATTCACCCCTCCACTTT
CASSRQGAATNSPLHF
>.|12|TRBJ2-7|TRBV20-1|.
TGCAGTGCTAGAGATCTTTTACAGGGGACTCTCTTC
CSARDLLQGTLF
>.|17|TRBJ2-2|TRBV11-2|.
TGTGCCAGCAGCCCACTACTCGGGACGACGAACACCGGGGAGCTGTTTTTT
CASSPLLGTTNTGELFF
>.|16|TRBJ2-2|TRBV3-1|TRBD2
TGTGCCAGCAGCCGATTAAGCGGGGGCAACACCGGGGAGCTGTTTTTT
CASSRLSGGNTGELFF
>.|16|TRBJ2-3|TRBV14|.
TGTGCCAGCTCCTCATCTGTTCCAGGGCGCACAGATACGCAGTATTTT
CASSSSVPGRTDTQYF
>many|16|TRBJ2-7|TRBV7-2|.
TGTGCCAGCAGCTTAGTGGCGGGCCAGATGAGATACGAGCAGTACTTC
CASSLVAGQMRYEQYF
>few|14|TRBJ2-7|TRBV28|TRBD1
TGTGCCAGCAGTTCAGGGGGCGCTTCCTACGAGCAGTACTTC
CASSSGGASYEQYF
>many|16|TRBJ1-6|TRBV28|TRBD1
TGTGCCAGCAGTCCCGGTTCGGGGACAGGGAACTCACCCCTCCACTTT
CASSPGSGTGNSPLHF
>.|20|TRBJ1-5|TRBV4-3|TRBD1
TGCGCCAGCAGCCACGCCGCAGGGCAGGGGGGTTTATATGGCAATCAGCCCCAGCATTTT
CASSHAAGQGGLYGNQPQHF
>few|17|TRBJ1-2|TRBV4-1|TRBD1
TGCGCCAGCAGCCAAGGCGACGGGACAGGGGGCGAAACTGGCTACACCTTC
CASSQGDGTGGETGYTF
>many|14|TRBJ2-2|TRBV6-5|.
TGTGCCAGCAGTTACCAGATCCACACCGGGGAGCTGTTTTTT
CASSYQIHTGELFF
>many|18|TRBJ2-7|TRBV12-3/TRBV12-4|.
TGTGCCAGCAGCCCCCAAGGGAGGGGGCTGTCACCGAACTACGAGCAGTACTTC
CASSPQGRGLSPNYEQYF
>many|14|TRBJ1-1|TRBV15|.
TGTGCCACCAGCAGAGTAATCCGGGCCACTGAAGCTTTCTTT
CATSRVIRATEAFF
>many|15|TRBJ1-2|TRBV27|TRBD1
TGTGCCAGCAGTCGCCGGACAGGGGGGGGGCATGGCTACACCTTC
CASSRRTGGGHGYTF
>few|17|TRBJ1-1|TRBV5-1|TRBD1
TGCGCCAGCAGCTTGGAGACAGGGGGCAATCGGAACACTGAAGCTTTCTTT
CASSLETGGNRNTEAFF
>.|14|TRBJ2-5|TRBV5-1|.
TGCGCCAGCAGCTTGGTCCCAGGCGAAGAGACCCAGTACTTC
CASSLVPGEETQYF
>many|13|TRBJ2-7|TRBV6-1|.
TGTGCCAGCAGTGCTACAGGGACCCTAGTCGGGTACTTC
CASSATGTLVGYF
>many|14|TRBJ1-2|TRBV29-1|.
TGCAGCGTTGAAGAGGGAGATGGCCGCTATGGCTACACCTTC
CSVEEGDGRYGYTF
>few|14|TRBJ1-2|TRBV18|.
TGTGCCAGCTCACCAACTCAGGGAGCCCGTGGCTACACCTTC
CASSPTQGARGYTF
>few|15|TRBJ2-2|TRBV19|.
TGTGCCAGTAGTATAGGTGGACAACGCCCCGGGGAGCTGTTTTTT
CASSIGGQRPGELFF
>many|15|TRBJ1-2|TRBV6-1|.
TGTGCCAGCAGTCCATCGGGTTTTTCGGGCTATGGCTACACCTTC
CASSPSGFSGYGYTF
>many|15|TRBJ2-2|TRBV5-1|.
TGCGCCAGCAGGCTGGGGGGAGCGAACACCGGGGAGCTGTTTTTT
CASRLGGANTGELFF
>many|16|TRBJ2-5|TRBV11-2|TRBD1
TGTGCCAGCAGCTTAGATCGGACAGGGGATAGGGAGACCCAGTACTTC
CASSLDRTGDRETQYF
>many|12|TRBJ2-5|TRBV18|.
TGTGCCAGTAGTCCCAACCAAGAGACCCAGTACTTC
CASSPNQETQYF
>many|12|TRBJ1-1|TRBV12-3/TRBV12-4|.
TGTGCCAGCAGTTTATGGGGTACTGAAGCTTTCTTT
CASSLWGTEAFF
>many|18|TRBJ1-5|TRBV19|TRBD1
TGTGCCAGTGGATTCTTCCGGACAGGGGCCCATAGCAATCAGCCCCAGCATTTT
CASGFFRTGAHSNQPQHF
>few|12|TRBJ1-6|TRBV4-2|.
TGTGCCAGCAGCCAAGCCGGCGTTCACCTCCACTTT
CASSQAGVHLHF
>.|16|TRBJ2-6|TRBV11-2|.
TGTGCCAGCAGCACACGACAGGTCTCTGGGGCCAACGTCCTGACTTTC
CASSTRQVSGANVLTF
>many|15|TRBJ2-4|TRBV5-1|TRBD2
TGCGCCAGCACCACCGGACTAGCGGGGTTAAACATTCAGTACTTC
CASTTGLAGLNIQYF
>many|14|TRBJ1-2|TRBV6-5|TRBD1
TGTGCCAGCAGTCCAGTGGGGCAGGGGGATGGCTACACCTTC
CASSPVGQGDGYTF
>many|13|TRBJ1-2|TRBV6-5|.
TGTGCCAGCCGATGGGGACGGCTCTATGGCTACACCTTC
CASRWGRLYGYTF
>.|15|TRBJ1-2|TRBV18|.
TGTGCCAGCTCACCAGCTGATCGGGGACCTTATGGCTACACCTTC
CASSPADRGPYGYTF
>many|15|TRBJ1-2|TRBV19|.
TGTGCCAGTAGTATAGTGGCAGGACTAACCTATGGCTACACCTTC
CASSIVAGLTYGYTF
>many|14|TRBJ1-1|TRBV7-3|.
TGTGCCAGCAGCTTAAGGGGAAGGGACACTGAAGCTTTCTTT
CASSLRGRDTEAFF
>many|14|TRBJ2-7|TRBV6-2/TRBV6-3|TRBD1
TGTGCCAGCATGACGGACAGGGGGATCTACGAGCAGTACTTC
CASMTDRGIYEQYF
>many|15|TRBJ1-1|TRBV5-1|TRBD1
TGCGCCAGCAGCTTTGGACAGGGTTTAAGCACTGAAGCTTTCTTT
CASSFGQGLSTEAFF
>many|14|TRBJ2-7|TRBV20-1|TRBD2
TGCAGTGCTAGAGACGGCGGGGGTTGGGACGAGCAGTACTTC
CSARDGGGWDEQYF
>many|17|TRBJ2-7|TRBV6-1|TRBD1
TGTGCCAGCAGAGCCCATCCCCCCGGGACAGGGGCTAACGAGCAGTACTTC
CASRAHPPGTGANEQYF
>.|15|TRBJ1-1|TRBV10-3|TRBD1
TGTGCCACCAACAGGGGCGAGGCTTTGAACACTGACGCTTTCTTT
CATNRGEALNTDAFF
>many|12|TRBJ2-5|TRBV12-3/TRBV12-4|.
TGTGCCAGCAGTTTCAAGAACCCGACCCAGTACTTC
CASSFKNPTQYF
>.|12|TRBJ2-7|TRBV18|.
TGTGCCAGCTCCGGGTATGAATACGAGCAGTACTTC
CASSGYEYEQYF
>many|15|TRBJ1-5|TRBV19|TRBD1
TGTGCCAGTAGTATAGAACAGGGGGCTGGTCAGCCCCAGCATTTT
CASSIEQGAGQPQHF
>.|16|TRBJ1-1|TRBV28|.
TGTGCCAGCAGTGGACGCCTCTATATGATGGTTACTGAAGCTTGCTTT
CASSGRLYMMVTEACF
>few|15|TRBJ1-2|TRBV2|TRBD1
TGTGCCAGCAAAGTGACGACGGACAGGTCATATGGCTACACCTTC
CASKVTTDRSYGYTF